The rows below give T cell receptor beta chains drawn from one sample of a study of shared clonotypes between healthy human individuals. Profiled with immunoSEQ multiplex PCR; TCRdb holds only in-frame clones, not every one. This table holds 950,000 to 1,200,000 clones, approximately 80% found once. Sequenced: memory CD4+ T cells from PBMCs. The receptor set was obtained from a man aged 18 to 29 in good health. Some clones in this sample may be carry-over from other donors' samples. CDR3s include the opening cysteine and the closing phenylalanine or tryptophan. The D gene is left open where the match is weak. Clone size appears in some rows only: once, few, many, or a class for an expanded clone.

CDR3 protein: CASSLDAGGQGEQFF
CDR3 DNA: TGTGCCAGCAGCTTAGACGCGGGAGGTCAGGGTGAGCAGTTCTTC
D gene: TRBD2
V gene: TRBV7-7
J gene: TRBJ2-1
clone size: -

CDR3 protein: CAWSVRALSQPQHF
CDR3 DNA: TGTGCCTGGAGTGTACGGGCCCTCAGCCAGCCCCAGCATTTT
D gene: -
V gene: TRBV30
J gene: TRBJ1-5
clone size: -

CDR3 protein: CASSFSGGYNEQFF
CDR3 DNA: TGTGCCAGCAGCTTTAGCGGGGGCTACAATGAGCAGTTCTTC
D gene: TRBD2
V gene: TRBV7-3
J gene: TRBJ2-1
clone size: -

CDR3 protein: CASSPFAGTVSSTDTQYF
CDR3 DNA: TGCGCCAGCAGCCCATTCGCCGGCACAGTATCTAGCACAGATACGCAGTATTTT
D gene: -
V gene: TRBV5-1
J gene: TRBJ2-3
clone size: -

CDR3 protein: CASSKDRGRDYGYTF
CDR3 DNA: TGTGCCAGCAGCAAAGACAGGGGGAGGGACTATGGCTACACCTTC
D gene: -
V gene: TRBV21-1
J gene: TRBJ1-2
clone size: many

CDR3 protein: CASSPVKREDNEQFF
CDR3 DNA: TGTGCCAGCAGCCCGGTGAAGCGGGAAGACAATGAGCAGTTCTTC
D gene: TRBD2
V gene: TRBV5-4
J gene: TRBJ2-1
clone size: -

CDR3 protein: CASSLGGYNEQFF
CDR3 DNA: TGCGCCAGCAGCTTGGGCGGGTACAATGAGCAGTTCTTC
D gene: -
V gene: TRBV5-1
J gene: TRBJ2-1
clone size: many

CDR3 protein: CASSPPRGTVHQPQHF
CDR3 DNA: TGTGCCAGCAGCCCGCCCCGCGGGACAGTGCATCAGCCCCAGCATTTT
D gene: TRBD1
V gene: TRBV7-3
J gene: TRBJ1-5
clone size: -

CDR3 protein: CASSASTAGRGDTQYF
CDR3 DNA: TGTGCCAGCAGCGCTAGCACAGCCGGGCGAGGAGATACGCAGTATTTT
D gene: -
V gene: TRBV9
J gene: TRBJ2-3
clone size: -

CDR3 protein: CASGTSGLYTF
CDR3 DNA: TGTGCCAGCGGTACCTCGGGTCTCTACACCTTC
D gene: -
V gene: TRBV28
J gene: TRBJ1-2
clone size: -

CDR3 protein: CASSLGQTNTGELFF
CDR3 DNA: TGTGCCAGTAGCCTCGGACAGACGAACACCGGGGAGCTGTTTTTT
D gene: -
V gene: TRBV19
J gene: TRBJ2-2
clone size: once

CDR3 protein: CASSRDRTYGYTF
CDR3 DNA: TGTGCCAGCAGCAGGGACAGGACCTATGGCTACACCTTC
D gene: TRBD1
V gene: TRBV5-6
J gene: TRBJ1-2
clone size: -

CDR3 protein: CASSPPGTGSSYEQYF
CDR3 DNA: TGTGCCAGCTCACCACCTGGGACAGGGAGCTCCTACGAGCAGTACTTC
D gene: TRBD1
V gene: TRBV18
J gene: TRBJ2-7
clone size: -

CDR3 protein: CASSPRKGHSSYNEQFF
CDR3 DNA: TGTGCCAGCAGCCCCCGCAAGGGACATAGCTCCTACAATGAGCAGTTCTTC
D gene: -
V gene: TRBV7-9
J gene: TRBJ2-1
clone size: -

CDR3 protein: CASLLAGAGGAQYF
CDR3 DNA: TGTGCCAGCTTACTAGCGGGAGCGGGAGGGGCGCAGTATTTT
D gene: TRBD2
V gene: TRBV28
J gene: TRBJ2-3
clone size: -

CDR3 protein: CASFRSGRSYYGYTF
CDR3 DNA: TGTGCCAGCTTCCGGAGCGGAAGGAGTTACTATGGCTACACCTTC
D gene: -
V gene: TRBV9
J gene: TRBJ1-2
clone size: -

CDR3 protein: CATSRVYYQPQHF
CDR3 DNA: TGTGCCACCAGCAGAGTCTATTATCAGCCCCAGCATTTT
D gene: -
V gene: TRBV15
J gene: TRBJ1-5
clone size: -

CDR3 protein: CASSPGPRAQYF
CDR3 DNA: TGTGCCAGCAGCCCGGGGCCCCGGGCCCAGTACTTC
D gene: -
V gene: TRBV2
J gene: TRBJ2-5
clone size: -

CDR3 protein: CASRGTGGGSNQPQHF
CDR3 DNA: TGTGCCAGTAGGGGGACAGGGGGCGGAAGCAATCAGCCCCAGCATTTT
D gene: TRBD1
V gene: TRBV19
J gene: TRBJ1-5
clone size: -

CDR3 protein: CASSINPGLATDTQYF
CDR3 DNA: TGTGCCAGTAGTATCAATCCGGGACTAGCAACAGATACGCAGTATTTT
D gene: TRBD2
V gene: TRBV19
J gene: TRBJ2-3
clone size: many

CDR3 protein: CASSGRVTGSAKNIQYF
CDR3 DNA: TGTGCCAGCAGCGGACGGGTAACGGGATCAGCCAAAAACATTCAGTACTTC
D gene: -
V gene: TRBV28
J gene: TRBJ2-4
clone size: -

CDR3 protein: CASSLAIGNGGELFF
CDR3 DNA: TGTGCCAGCAGCTTGGCGATCGGGAACGGCGGGGAGCTGTTTTTT
D gene: -
V gene: TRBV5-6
J gene: TRBJ2-2
clone size: -

CDR3 protein: CASSIDTGTTGELFF
CDR3 DNA: TGTGCCAGCAGCATCGATACCGGGACCACCGGGGAGCTGTTTTTT
D gene: -
V gene: TRBV7-6
J gene: TRBJ2-2
clone size: -

CDR3 protein: CAISESRTSPSWSGTDTQYF
CDR3 DNA: TGTGCCATCAGTGAATCCAGGACTAGCCCCTCCTGGTCGGGCACAGATACGCAGTATTTT
D gene: TRBD2
V gene: TRBV10-3
J gene: TRBJ2-3
clone size: -

CDR3 protein: CASSPARSEAFF
CDR3 DNA: TGTGCCAGCAGCCCGGCGAGATCCGAGGCTTTCTTT
D gene: -
V gene: TRBV7-2
J gene: TRBJ1-1
clone size: -

CDR3 protein: CSVADRGGTEAFF
CDR3 DNA: TGCAGCGTTGCAGACAGGGGTGGCACTGAAGCTTTCTTT
D gene: TRBD1
V gene: TRBV29-1
J gene: TRBJ1-1
clone size: -

CDR3 protein: CASSLWLAGGSSTDTQYF
CDR3 DNA: TGCGCCAGCAGCTTGTGGCTAGCGGGAGGATCTAGCACAGATACGCAGTATTTT
D gene: TRBD2
V gene: TRBV5-1
J gene: TRBJ2-3
clone size: -

CDR3 protein: CASSTGQIQNIQYF
CDR3 DNA: TGCGCCAGCAGCACAGGACAGATTCAAAACATTCAGTACTTC
D gene: -
V gene: TRBV5-1
J gene: TRBJ2-4
clone size: many

CDR3 protein: CASSERRGGNTIYF
CDR3 DNA: TGTGCCAGCAGTGAACGAAGAGGTGGAAACACCATATATTTT
D gene: -
V gene: TRBV6-1
J gene: TRBJ1-3
clone size: -

CDR3 protein: CASSTLLASYEQYF
CDR3 DNA: TGTGCCAGCAGCACCCTTTTGGCTTCCTACGAGCAGTACTTC
D gene: -
V gene: TRBV7-2
J gene: TRBJ2-7
clone size: -

CDR3 protein: CASSTPQGRAAQYF
CDR3 DNA: TGTGCCAGCAGTACCCCTCAGGGGAGAGCGGCCCAGTACTTC
D gene: -
V gene: TRBV25-1
J gene: TRBJ2-5
clone size: -

CDR3 protein: CASSLGQTYGYTF
CDR3 DNA: TGCGCCAGCAGCTTGGGACAGACCTATGGCTACACCTTC
D gene: TRBD1
V gene: TRBV4-3
J gene: TRBJ1-2
clone size: -

CDR3 protein: CASSGGTIPNTGELFF
CDR3 DNA: TGCGCCAGCAGTGGGGGGACGATACCGAACACCGGGGAGCTGTTTTTT
D gene: -
V gene: TRBV5-1
J gene: TRBJ2-2
clone size: -

CDR3 protein: CASSSSPGEAYEQYF
CDR3 DNA: TGTGCCAGCAGTTCCTCTCCGGGTGAGGCCTACGAGCAGTACTTC
D gene: -
V gene: TRBV6-5
J gene: TRBJ2-7
clone size: -

CDR3 protein: CASSTEGRGLTEAFF
CDR3 DNA: TGCGCCAGCAGCACCGAAGGGCGGGGGCTCACTGAAGCTTTCTTT
D gene: -
V gene: TRBV5-1
J gene: TRBJ1-1
clone size: -

CDR3 protein: CASSQDQGSGELFF
CDR3 DNA: TGCGCCAGCAGCCAAGACCAGGGGTCCGGGGAGCTGTTTTTT
D gene: -
V gene: TRBV4-1
J gene: TRBJ2-2
clone size: -

CDR3 protein: CAWRPGQTNEKLFF
CDR3 DNA: TGTGCCTGGAGGCCGGGACAGACGAATGAAAAACTGTTTTTT
D gene: TRBD1
V gene: TRBV30
J gene: TRBJ1-4
clone size: -

CDR3 protein: CASSAGLAGASYNEQFF
CDR3 DNA: TGTGCCAGCAGCGCCGGACTAGCGGGGGCCTCCTACAATGAGCAGTTCTTC
D gene: TRBD2
V gene: TRBV28
J gene: TRBJ2-1
clone size: -

CDR3 protein: CASTLAAQETQYF
CDR3 DNA: TGTGCCAGCACCTTGGCAGCTCAAGAGACCCAGTACTTC
D gene: -
V gene: TRBV28
J gene: TRBJ2-5
clone size: -

CDR3 protein: CASSSIVGQYF
CDR3 DNA: TGTGCCAGCAGTTCCATCGTCGGGCAGTACTTC
D gene: -
V gene: TRBV2
J gene: TRBJ2-7
clone size: -

CDR3 protein: CASSLVQRAGEQFF
CDR3 DNA: TGTGCCAGCAGCTTAGTTCAAAGGGCCGGTGAGCAGTTCTTC
D gene: -
V gene: TRBV7-2
J gene: TRBJ2-1
clone size: -

CDR3 protein: CASSATQGPYEQYF
CDR3 DNA: TGTGCCAGCAGCGCTACCCAGGGTCCCTACGAGCAGTACTTC
D gene: -
V gene: TRBV7-9
J gene: TRBJ2-7
clone size: many

CDR3 protein: CASSPQFWETQYF
CDR3 DNA: TGCGCCAGCAGCCCCCAGTTCTGGGAGACCCAGTACTTC
D gene: -
V gene: TRBV5-1
J gene: TRBJ2-5
clone size: -

CDR3 protein: CASSFTGLTDTQYF
CDR3 DNA: TGTGCCAGCAGCTTTACGGGCCTCACAGATACGCAGTATTTT
D gene: -
V gene: TRBV7-3
J gene: TRBJ2-3
clone size: -

CDR3 protein: CASSRGDVGGSGSPLHF
CDR3 DNA: TGTGCCAGCAGCCGCGGAGATGTCGGCGGCTCGGGGTCACCCCTCCACTTT
D gene: -
V gene: TRBV7-9
J gene: TRBJ1-6
clone size: -

CDR3 protein: CASSRGATNEKLFF
CDR3 DNA: TGTGCCAGCAGTAGGGGAGCAACTAATGAAAAACTGTTTTTT
D gene: -
V gene: TRBV28
J gene: TRBJ1-4
clone size: once

CDR3 protein: CASSLDGGNQPQHF
CDR3 DNA: TGCGCCAGCAGCTTGGACGGGGGCAATCAGCCCCAGCATTTT
D gene: -
V gene: TRBV5-1
J gene: TRBJ1-5
clone size: -

CDR3 protein: CASSHGDSPSNQPQHF
CDR3 DNA: TGTGCCAGCAGCCACGGGGACAGCCCAAGCAATCAGCCCCAGCATTTT
D gene: TRBD1
V gene: TRBV5-8
J gene: TRBJ1-5
clone size: -

CDR3 protein: CASSQDNARKTAFF
CDR3 DNA: TGCGCCAGCAGCCAAGATAACGCGCGGAAGACAGCTTTCTTT
D gene: -
V gene: TRBV4-1
J gene: TRBJ1-1
clone size: once

CDR3 protein: CASSQPGSGANVLTF
CDR3 DNA: TGCGCCAGCAGCCAACCCGGGTCCGGGGCCAACGTCCTGACTTTC
D gene: -
V gene: TRBV4-3
J gene: TRBJ2-6
clone size: -

CDR3 protein: CASSFSRVTGELFF
CDR3 DNA: TGTGCCAGCAGCTTCAGTAGGGTCACCGGGGAGCTGTTTTTT
D gene: -
V gene: TRBV5-5
J gene: TRBJ2-2
clone size: -

CDR3 protein: CASSKGRRINTEAFF
CDR3 DNA: TGTGCCAGCAGCAAGGGACGCAGGATTAACACTGAAGCTTTCTTT
D gene: -
V gene: TRBV14
J gene: TRBJ1-1
clone size: -

CDR3 protein: CASRPLDRGNQPQHF
CDR3 DNA: TGTGCCAGCAGACCCCTCGACAGGGGGAATCAGCCCCAGCATTTT
D gene: TRBD1
V gene: TRBV6-5
J gene: TRBJ1-5
clone size: few

CDR3 protein: CASRGSGSIGYEQYF
CDR3 DNA: TGTGCCAGCAGGGGTAGCGGGAGTATCGGGTACGAGCAGTACTTC
D gene: TRBD2
V gene: TRBV28
J gene: TRBJ2-7
clone size: -

CDR3 protein: CASSSHDRHNYGYTF
CDR3 DNA: TGTGCCAGCAGTTCCCACGACCGGCACAACTATGGCTACACCTTC
D gene: -
V gene: TRBV27
J gene: TRBJ1-2
clone size: -

CDR3 protein: CATRGRGLAKNIQYF
CDR3 DNA: TGTGCCACCAGGGGGAGAGGGCTAGCCAAAAACATTCAGTACTTC
D gene: -
V gene: TRBV15
J gene: TRBJ2-4
clone size: once

CDR3 protein: CASSQSGTPSSEQYF
CDR3 DNA: TGTGCCAGCAGCCAGTCCGGGACGCCTTCGTCCGAGCAGTACTTC
D gene: -
V gene: TRBV4-2
J gene: TRBJ2-7
clone size: -

CDR3 protein: CASSDGRSTGELFF
CDR3 DNA: TGTGCCAGCAGTGACGGCAGGTCCACCGGGGAGCTGTTTTTT
D gene: -
V gene: TRBV2
J gene: TRBJ2-2
clone size: -

CDR3 protein: CASTAGQGIGGYTF
CDR3 DNA: TGTGCCAGCACCGCCGGACAGGGAATAGGGGGCTACACCTTC
D gene: TRBD1
V gene: TRBV6-1
J gene: TRBJ1-2
clone size: -